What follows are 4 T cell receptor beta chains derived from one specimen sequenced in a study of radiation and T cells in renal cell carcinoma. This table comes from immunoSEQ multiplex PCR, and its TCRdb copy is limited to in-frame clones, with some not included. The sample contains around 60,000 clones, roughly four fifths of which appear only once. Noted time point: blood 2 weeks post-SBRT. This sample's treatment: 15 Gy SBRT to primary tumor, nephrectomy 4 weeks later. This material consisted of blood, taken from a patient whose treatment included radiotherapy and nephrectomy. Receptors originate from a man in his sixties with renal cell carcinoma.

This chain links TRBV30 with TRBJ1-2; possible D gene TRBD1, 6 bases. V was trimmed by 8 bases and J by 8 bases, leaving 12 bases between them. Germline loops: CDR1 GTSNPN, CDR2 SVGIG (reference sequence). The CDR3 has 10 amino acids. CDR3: CAARDNGYTF. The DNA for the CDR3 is TGTGCCGCCAGGGACAACGGCTACACCTTC.

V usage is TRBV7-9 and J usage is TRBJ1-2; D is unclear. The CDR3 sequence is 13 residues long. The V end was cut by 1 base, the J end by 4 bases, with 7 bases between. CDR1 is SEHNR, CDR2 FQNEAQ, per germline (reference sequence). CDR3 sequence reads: CASSLEGGYGYTF. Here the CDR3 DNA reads TGTGCCAGCAGCTTAGAGGGTGGCTATGGCTACACCTTC.

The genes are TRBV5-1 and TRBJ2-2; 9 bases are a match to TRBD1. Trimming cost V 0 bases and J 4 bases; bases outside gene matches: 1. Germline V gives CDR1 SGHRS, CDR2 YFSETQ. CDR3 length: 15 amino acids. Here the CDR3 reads CASSLGGQGTGELFF. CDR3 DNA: TGCGCCAGCAGCTTGGGGGGACAGGGCACCGGGGAGCTGTTTTTT.

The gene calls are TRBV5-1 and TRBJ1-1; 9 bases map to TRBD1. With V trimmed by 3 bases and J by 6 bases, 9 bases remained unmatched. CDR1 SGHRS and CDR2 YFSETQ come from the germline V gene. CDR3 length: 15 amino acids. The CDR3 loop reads CASSSPGQGKAEAFF. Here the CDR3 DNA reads TGCGCCAGCAGCTCCCCGGGACAGGGTAAAGCTGAAGCTTTCTTT.